Below, 2 T cell receptor beta chains from the same sample are listed, as sequenced in a study of T-cell memory formation after mild COVID-19. TCRdb used MiXCR to reprocess the 5' RACE reads, holding one entry per CDR3 protein. The table has 250,000 to 300,000 distinct CDR3 sequences, roughly 15% seen once; the top ten hold over 20%. Sequenced: PBMCs or a T cell subset sorted from them (not recorded which). The receptor source for this set is a man between 18 and 29 years old who had mild COVID-19 (a few samples of this study predate the infection). Cell type and time point are not known.

The CDR3 sequence is CASSPMGGETQYF. The CDR3 DNA follows: TGTGCCAGCAGCCCTATGGGGGGAGAGACCCAGTACTTC. The genes are TRBV7-9 and TRBJ2-5; a possible D gene is TRBD2 (6 bases). The CDR3 is made up of 13 amino acids. Deletions cut 5 bases from V and 4 bases from J, with 11 bases between. Germline V gives CDR1 SEHNR, CDR2 FQNEAQ (reference sequence).

The V call is TRBV7-2, the J call TRBJ1-1; 8 positions agree with TRBD1. V was pared by 5 bases and J by 3 bases, with 5 bases of the junction left unmatched. The CDR3 runs 14 residues. Germline assignment: CDR1 SGHTA and CDR2 FQGNSA. The CDR3 DNA reads TGTGCCAGCAGCCCCAGGGGGCTTCACACTGAAGCTTTCTTT. Translation gives CASSPRGLHTEAFF. Full variable domain (missing parts from reference TRBV7-2 and TRBJ1-1): GAGVSQSPSNKVTEKGKDVELRCDPISGHTALYWYRQSLGQGLEFLIYFQGNSAPDKSGLPSDRFSAERTGGSVSTLTIQRTQQEDSAVYLCASSPRGLHTEAFFGQGTRLTVV.